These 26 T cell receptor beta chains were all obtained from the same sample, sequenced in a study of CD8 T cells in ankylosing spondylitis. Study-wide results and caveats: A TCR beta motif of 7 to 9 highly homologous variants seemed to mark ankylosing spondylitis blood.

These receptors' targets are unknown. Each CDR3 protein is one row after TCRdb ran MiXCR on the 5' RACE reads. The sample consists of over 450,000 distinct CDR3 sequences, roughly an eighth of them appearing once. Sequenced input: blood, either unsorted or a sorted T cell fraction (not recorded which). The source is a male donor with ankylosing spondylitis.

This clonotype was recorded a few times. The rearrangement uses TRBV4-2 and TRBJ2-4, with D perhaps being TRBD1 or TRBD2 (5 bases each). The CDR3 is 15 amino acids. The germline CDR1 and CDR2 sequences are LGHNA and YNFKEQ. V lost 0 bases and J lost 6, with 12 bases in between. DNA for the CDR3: TGTGCCAGCAGCCAAGATTGGGGGAGTGGAAACATTCAGTACTTC. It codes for CASSQDWGSGNIQYF.

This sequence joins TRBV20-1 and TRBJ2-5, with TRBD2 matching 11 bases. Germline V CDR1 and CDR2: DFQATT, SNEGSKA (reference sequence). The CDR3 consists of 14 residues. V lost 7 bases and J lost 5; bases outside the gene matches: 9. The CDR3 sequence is CSGRLAGSLETQYF. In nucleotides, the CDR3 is TGCAGTGGAAGACTAGCGGGAAGTTTGGAGACCCAGTACTTC.

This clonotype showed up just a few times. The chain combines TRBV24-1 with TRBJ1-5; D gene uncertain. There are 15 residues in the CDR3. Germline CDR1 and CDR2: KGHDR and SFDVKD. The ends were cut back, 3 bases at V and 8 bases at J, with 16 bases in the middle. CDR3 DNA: TGTGCCACCAGTGATAGCCGGGAACTCGGGGAGCCCCAGCATTTT. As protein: CATSDSRELGEPQHF.

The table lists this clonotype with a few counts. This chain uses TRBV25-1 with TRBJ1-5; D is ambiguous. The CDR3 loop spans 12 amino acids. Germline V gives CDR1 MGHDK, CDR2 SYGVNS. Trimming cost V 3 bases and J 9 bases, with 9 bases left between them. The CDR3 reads CASSDRGWPQHF. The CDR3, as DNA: TGTGCCAGCAGTGATCGAGGATGGCCCCAGCATTTT.

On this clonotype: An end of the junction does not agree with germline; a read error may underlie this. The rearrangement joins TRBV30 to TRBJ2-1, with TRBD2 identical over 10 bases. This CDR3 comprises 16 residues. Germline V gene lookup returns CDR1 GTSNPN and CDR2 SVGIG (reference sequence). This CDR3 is CAWSPSGRGSYNEQFF. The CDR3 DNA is TGTGCCTGGAGTCCTAGCGGGAGAGGGTCCTACAACGAGCAGTTCTTC. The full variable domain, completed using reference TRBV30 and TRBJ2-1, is SQTIHQWPATLVQPVGSPLSLECTVEGTSNPNLYWYRQAAGRGLQLLFYSVGIGQISSEVPQNLSASRPQDRQFILSSKKLLLSDSGFYLCAWSPSGRGSYNEQFFGPGTRLTVL.

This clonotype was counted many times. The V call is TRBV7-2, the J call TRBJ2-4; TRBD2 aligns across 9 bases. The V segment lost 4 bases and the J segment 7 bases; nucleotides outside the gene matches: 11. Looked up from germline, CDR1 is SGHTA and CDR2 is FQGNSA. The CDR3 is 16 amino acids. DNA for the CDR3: TGTGCCAGCAGCTCCGCCCGGACTAGCGCTACGAACATTCAGTACTTC. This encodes CASSSARTSATNIQYF.

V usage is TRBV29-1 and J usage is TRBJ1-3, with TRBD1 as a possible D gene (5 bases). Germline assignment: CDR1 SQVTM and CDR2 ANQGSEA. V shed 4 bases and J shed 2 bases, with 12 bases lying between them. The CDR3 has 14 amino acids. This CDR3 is CSVVGGFTGNTIYF. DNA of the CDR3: TGCAGCGTTGTGGGGGGTTTCACTGGAAACACCATATATTTT.

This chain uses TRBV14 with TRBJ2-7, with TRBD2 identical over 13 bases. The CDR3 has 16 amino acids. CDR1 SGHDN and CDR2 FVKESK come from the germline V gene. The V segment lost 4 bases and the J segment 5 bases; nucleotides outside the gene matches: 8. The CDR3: CASSRYGTSGNHEQYF. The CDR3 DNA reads TGTGCCAGCAGCCGGTACGGGACTAGCGGGAACCACGAGCAGTACTTC.

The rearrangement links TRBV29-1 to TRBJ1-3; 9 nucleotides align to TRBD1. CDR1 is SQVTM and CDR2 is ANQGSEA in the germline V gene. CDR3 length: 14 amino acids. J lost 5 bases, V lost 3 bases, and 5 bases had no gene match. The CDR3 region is CSVEDRGVRNTIYF. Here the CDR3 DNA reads TGCAGCGTTGAGGACAGGGGAGTCAGAAACACCATATATTTT.

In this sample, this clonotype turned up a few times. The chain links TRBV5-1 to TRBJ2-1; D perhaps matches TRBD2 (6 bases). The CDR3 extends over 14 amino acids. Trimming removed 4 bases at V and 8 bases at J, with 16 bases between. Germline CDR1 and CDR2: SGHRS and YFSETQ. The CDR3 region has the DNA TGCGCCAGCAGCGCCCAGAGGGCTAGCGATGAGCAGTTCTTC. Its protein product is CASSAQRASDEQFF. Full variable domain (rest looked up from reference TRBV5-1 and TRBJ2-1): KAGVTQTPRYLIKTRGQQVTLSCSPISGHRSVSWYQQTPGQGLQFLFEYFSETQRNKGNFPGRFSGRQFSNSRSEMNVSTLELGDSALYLCASSAQRASDEQFFGPGTRLTVL.

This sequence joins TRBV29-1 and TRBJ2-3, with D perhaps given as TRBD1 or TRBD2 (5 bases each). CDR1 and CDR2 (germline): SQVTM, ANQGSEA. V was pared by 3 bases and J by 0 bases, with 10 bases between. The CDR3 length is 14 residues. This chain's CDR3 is CSVDRDGSTDTQYF. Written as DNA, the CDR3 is TGCAGCGTTGACCGGGACGGCAGCACAGATACGCAGTATTTT.

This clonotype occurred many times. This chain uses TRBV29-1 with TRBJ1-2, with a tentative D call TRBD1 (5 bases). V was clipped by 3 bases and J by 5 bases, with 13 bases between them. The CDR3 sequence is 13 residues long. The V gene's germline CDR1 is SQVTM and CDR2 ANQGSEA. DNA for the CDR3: TGCAGCGTTGACCCGGGACCGATGTATGGCTACACCTTC. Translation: CSVDPGPMYGYTF.

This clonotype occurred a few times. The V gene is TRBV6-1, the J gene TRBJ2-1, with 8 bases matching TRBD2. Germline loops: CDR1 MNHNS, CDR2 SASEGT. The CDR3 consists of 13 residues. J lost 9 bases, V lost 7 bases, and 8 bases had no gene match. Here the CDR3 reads CASITGGGSEQFF. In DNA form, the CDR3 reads TGTGCCAGCATCACCGGGGGGGGAAGTGAGCAGTTCTTC.

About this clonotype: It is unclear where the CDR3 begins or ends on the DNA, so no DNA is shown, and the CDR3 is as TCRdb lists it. CDR3: CASSSSMRGNEQFF. V gene TRBV27 combines with J gene TRBJ2-1; the DNA was not used to check the table's D call, TRBD1. The CDR3 length equals 14 residues, ends included. Per the germline V gene, CDR1 is MNHEY and CDR2 is SMNVEV (reference sequence).

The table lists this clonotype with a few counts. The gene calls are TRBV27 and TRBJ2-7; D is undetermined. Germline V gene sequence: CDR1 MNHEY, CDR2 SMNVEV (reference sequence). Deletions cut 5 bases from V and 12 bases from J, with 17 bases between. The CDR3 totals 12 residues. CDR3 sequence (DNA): TGTGCCAGCAGTGGACGAGAGACCCGGCGGTACTTC. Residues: CASSGRETRRYF.

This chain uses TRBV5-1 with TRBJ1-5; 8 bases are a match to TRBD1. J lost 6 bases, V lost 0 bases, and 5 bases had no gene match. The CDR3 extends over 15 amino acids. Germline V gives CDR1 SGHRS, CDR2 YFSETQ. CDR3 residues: CASSLVSGGSQPQHF. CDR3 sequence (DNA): TGCGCCAGCAGCTTGGTCTCAGGGGGCAGTCAGCCCCAGCATTTT.

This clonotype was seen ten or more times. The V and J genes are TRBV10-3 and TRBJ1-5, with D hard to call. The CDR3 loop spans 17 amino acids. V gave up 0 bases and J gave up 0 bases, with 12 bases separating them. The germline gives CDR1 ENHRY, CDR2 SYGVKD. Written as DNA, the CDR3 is TGTGCCATCAGTGAGTCGTTAACAGACTATAGCAATCAGCCCCAGCATTTT. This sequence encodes CAISESLTDYSNQPQHF.

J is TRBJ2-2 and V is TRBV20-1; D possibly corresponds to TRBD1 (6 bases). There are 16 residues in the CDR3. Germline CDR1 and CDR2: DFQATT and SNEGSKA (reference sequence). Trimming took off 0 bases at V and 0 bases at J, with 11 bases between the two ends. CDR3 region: CSARDGHRANTGELFF. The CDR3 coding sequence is TGCAGTGCTAGAGATGGGCACAGGGCGAACACCGGGGAGCTGTTTTTT.

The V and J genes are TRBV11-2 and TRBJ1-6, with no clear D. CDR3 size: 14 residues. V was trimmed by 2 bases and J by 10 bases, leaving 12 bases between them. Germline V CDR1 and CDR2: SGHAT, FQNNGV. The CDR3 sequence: CASSLNPWQSPLHF. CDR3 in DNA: TGTGCCAGCAGCTTAAATCCCTGGCAATCACCCCTCCACTTT. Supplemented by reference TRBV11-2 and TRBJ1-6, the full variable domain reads EAGVAQSPRYKIIEKRQSVAFWCNPISGHATLYWYQQILGQGPKLLIQFQNNGVVDDSQLPKDRFSAERLKGVDSTLKIQPAKLEDSAVYLCASSLNPWQSPLHFGNGTRLTVT.

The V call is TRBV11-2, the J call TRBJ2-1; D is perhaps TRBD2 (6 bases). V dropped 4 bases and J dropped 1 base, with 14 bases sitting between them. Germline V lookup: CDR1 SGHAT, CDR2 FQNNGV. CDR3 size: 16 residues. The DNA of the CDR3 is TGTGCCAGCAGCTCCCGTGGGCGGGATTCCTACAATGAGCAGTTCTTC. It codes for CASSSRGRDSYNEQFF.

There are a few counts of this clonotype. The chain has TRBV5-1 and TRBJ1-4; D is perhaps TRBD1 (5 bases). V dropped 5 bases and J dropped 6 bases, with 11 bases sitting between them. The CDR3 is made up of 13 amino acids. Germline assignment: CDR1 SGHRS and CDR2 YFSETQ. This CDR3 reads CASRGTMDEKLFF. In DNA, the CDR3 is TGCGCCAGCAGGGGGACTATGGATGAAAAACTGTTTTTT.

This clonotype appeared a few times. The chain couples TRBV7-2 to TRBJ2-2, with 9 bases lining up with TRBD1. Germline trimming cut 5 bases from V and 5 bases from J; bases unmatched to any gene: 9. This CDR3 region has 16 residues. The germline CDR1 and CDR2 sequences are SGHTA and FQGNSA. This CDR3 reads CASSPRTGVWTGELFF. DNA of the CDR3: TGTGCCAGCAGCCCACGGACAGGGGTCTGGACCGGGGAGCTGTTTTTT.

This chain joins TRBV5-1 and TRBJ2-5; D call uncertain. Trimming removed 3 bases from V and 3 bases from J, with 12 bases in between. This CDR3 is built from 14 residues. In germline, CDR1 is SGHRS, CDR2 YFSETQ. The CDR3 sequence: CASSWQTGEETQYF. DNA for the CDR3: TGCGCCAGCAGCTGGCAGACGGGCGAAGAGACCCAGTACTTC. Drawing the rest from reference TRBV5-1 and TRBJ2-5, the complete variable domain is KAGVTQTPRYLIKTRGQQVTLSCSPISGHRSVSWYQQTPGQGLQFLFEYFSETQRNKGNFPGRFSGRQFSNSRSEMNVSTLELGDSALYLCASSWQTGEETQYFGPGTRLLVL.

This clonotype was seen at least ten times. CDR3 nucleotide sequence: TGCAGTGTTCAGTTAGCTAATGAAAAACTGTTTTTT. Translation: CSVQLANEKLFF. The genes are TRBV20-1 and TRBJ1-4; D remains ambiguous. CDR3 length: 12 amino acids. Germline V gene data show CDR1 as DFQATT and CDR2 as SNEGSKA (reference sequence). Trimming shortened V by 7 bases and J by 3 bases, and 9 bases separated the two germline ends.

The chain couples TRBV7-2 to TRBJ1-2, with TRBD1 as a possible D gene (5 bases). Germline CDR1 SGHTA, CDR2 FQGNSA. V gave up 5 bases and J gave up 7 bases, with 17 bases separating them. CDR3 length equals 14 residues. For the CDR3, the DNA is TGTGCCAGCAGCCCAAGGACAAACCGGGGTGGCTACACCTTC. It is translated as CASSPRTNRGGYTF.

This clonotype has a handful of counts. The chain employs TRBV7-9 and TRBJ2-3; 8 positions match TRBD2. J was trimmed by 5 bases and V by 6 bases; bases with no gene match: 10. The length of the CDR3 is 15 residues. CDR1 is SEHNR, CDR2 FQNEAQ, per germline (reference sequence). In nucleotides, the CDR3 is TGTGCCAGCAGGGTTGCGGGAGGCCGAGGAGATACGCAGTATTTT. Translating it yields CASRVAGGRGDTQYF. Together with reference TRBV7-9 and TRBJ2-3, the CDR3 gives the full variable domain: DTGVSQNPRHKITKRGQNVTFRCDPISEHNRLYWYRQTLGQGPEFLTYFQNEAQLEKSRLLSDRFSAERPKGSFSTLEIQRTEQGDSAMYLCASRVAGGRGDTQYFGPGTRLTVL.